The T cell receptor beta chain described here comes from a study of T cell repertoires in cytomegalovirus infection (dated by TCRdb to the late 2010s). Context from the whole study: Donor HLA type was relevant to the analysis, as public TCR beta signatures indicated carriage of CMV infection together with the matching HLA type. Overall results and qualifications from the work: In both this cohort and an independent cohort of 352 donors, the cumulative frequency of public TCR beta family members distinguished carriers of CMV infection plus the relevant HLA type. The ex vivo response was dominated by HLA-C-restricted CMV-specific TCR beta clonotypes, which also provided the single most frequent clonotype in two of eight donors.

Only a few counts were recorded for this clonotype. The specificity of this receptor is unknown. The input lacks base qualities; no much larger clone sits a single base away. Sequenced on an Illumina HiSeq 1500. Using fastp at Q25 and MiXCR, TCRdb reprocessed the public reads and kept productive beta chains. Under each unique CDR3 protein, matching rows form one entry showing the most common genes and DNA. The sample table holds roughly 320,000 distinct CDR3 sequences, of which around a tenth were seen once. The biggest ten clones account for 3.5% to 4.5% of the sample. As encoded in the germline V gene (reference sequence), CDR1 is SEHNR while CDR2 is FQNEAQ. The CDR3, from cysteine to phenylalanine, totals 12 residues. The read is trimmed to its CDR3 DNA, 36 bases read in frame from base 1. Clipping removes 2 bases from V and 15 bases from J, with 6 as the unmatched junction base count.

The specimen was PBMCs. This receptor chain uses TRBV7-9 and TRBJ2-1; 8 bases in the middle match TRBD1. This TCR was sampled from a human donor in good health (CMV status not recorded). Some clones in this sample may be carry-over from other donors' samples. The sequence in DNA is TGTGCCAGCAGCTTAATACAGGGGGTACGGTTCTTC. Its protein reads: CASSLIQGVRFF.